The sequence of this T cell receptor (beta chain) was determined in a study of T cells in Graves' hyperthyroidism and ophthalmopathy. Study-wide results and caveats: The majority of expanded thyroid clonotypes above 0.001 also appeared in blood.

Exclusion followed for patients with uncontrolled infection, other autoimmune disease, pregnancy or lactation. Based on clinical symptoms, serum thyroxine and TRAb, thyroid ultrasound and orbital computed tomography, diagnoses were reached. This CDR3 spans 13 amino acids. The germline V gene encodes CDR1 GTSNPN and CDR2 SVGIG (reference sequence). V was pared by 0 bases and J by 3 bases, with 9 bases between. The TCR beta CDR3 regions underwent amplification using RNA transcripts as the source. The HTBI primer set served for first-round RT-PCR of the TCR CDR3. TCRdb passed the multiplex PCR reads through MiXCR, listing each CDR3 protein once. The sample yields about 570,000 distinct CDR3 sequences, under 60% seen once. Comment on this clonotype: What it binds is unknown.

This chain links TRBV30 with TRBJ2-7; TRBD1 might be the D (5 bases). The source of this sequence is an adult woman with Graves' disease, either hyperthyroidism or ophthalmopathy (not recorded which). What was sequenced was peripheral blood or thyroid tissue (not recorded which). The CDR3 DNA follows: TGTGCCTGGAGTGTACAGCAGGGCTACGAGCAGTACTTC. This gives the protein CAWSVQQGYEQYF.